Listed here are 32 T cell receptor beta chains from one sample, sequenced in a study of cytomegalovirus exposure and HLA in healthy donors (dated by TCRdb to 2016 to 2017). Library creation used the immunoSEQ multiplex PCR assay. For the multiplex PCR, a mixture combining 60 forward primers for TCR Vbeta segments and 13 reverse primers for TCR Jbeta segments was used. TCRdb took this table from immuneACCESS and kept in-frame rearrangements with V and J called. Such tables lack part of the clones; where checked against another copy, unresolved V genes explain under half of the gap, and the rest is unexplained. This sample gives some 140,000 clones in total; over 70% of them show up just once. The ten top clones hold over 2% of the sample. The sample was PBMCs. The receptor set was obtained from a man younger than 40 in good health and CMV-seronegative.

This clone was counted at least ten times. The CDR3 coding sequence is TGTGCCAGCAGAGAACTACAGGGGGCAGGCACTGAAGCTTTCTTT. Its translation: CASRELQGAGTEAFF. The chain combines TRBV28 with TRBJ1-1, with 9 bases that match TRBD1. Germline trimming cut 6 bases from V and 4 bases from J; bases unmatched to any gene: 9. The CDR3 is 15 residues long. Germline CDR1 and CDR2: MDHEN and SYDVKM.

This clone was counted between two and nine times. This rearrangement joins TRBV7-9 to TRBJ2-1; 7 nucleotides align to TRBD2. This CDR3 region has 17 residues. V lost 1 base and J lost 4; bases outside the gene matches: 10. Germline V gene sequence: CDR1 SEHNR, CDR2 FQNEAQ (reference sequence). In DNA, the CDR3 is TGTGCCAGCAGCTTAGTTACGGGGCGGGAGTGGTACAATGAGCAGTTCTTC. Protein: CASSLVTGREWYNEQFF. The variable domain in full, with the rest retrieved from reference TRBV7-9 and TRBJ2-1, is DTGVSQNPRHKITKRGQNVTFRCDPISEHNRLYWYRQTLGQGPEFLTYFQNEAQLEKSRLLSDRFSAERPKGSFSTLEIQRTEQGDSAMYLCASSLVTGREWYNEQFFGPGTRLTVL.

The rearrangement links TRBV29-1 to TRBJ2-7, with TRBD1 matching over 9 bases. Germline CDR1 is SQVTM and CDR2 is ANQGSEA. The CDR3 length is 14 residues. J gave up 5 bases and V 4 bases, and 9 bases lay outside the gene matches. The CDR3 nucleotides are TGCAGCGTTGTCCGGTGGGACAGGGTCCACGAGCAGTACTTC. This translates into CSVVRWDRVHEQYF.

CDR3 sequence: CASSQVLGREQFF. The CDR3, as DNA: TGCGCCAGCAGCCAAGTACTAGGGAGGGAGCAGTTCTTC. This chain connects TRBV4-1 to TRBJ2-1; TRBD2 might be the D (6 bases). The CDR3 runs to 13 residues. The V gene lost 1 base and the J gene lost 10 bases, with 11 bases spanning the gap. The V gene's germline CDR1 is MGHRA and CDR2 YSYEKL.

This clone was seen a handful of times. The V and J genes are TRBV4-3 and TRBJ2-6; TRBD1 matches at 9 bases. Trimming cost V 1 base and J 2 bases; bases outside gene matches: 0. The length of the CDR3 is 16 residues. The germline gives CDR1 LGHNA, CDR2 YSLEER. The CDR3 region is CASSQGDRAGANVLTF. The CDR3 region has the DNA TGCGCCAGCAGCCAAGGGGACAGGGCTGGGGCCAACGTCCTGACTTTC.

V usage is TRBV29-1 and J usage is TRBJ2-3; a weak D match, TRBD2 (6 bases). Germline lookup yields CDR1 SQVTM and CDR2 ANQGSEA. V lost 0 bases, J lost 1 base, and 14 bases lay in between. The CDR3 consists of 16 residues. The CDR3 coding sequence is TGCAGCGTTGAAGATCTGGGGCGGGACCGCACAGATACGCAGTATTTT. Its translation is CSVEDLGRDRTDTQYF.

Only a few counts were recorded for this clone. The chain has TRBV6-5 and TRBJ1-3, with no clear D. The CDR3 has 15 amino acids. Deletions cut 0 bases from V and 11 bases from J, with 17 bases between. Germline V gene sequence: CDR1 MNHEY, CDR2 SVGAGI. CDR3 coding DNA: TGTGCCAGCAGTTACTCCCAGGTTCATGGTTTTCCCATATATTTT. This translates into CASSYSQVHGFPIYF.

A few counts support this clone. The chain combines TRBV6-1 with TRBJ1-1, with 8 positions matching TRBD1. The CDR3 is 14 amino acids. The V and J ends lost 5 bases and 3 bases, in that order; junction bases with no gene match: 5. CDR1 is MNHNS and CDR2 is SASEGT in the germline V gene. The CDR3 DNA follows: TGTGCCAGCAGTCGGACAGGGTTAGACACTGAAGCTTTCTTT. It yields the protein CASSRTGLDTEAFF.

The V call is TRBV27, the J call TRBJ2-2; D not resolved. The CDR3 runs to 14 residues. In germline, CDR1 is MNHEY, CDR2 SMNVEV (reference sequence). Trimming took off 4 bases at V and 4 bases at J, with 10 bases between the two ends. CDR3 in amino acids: CASSSLSITGELFF. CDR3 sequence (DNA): TGTGCCAGCAGTTCCCTATCTATCACCGGGGAGCTGTTTTTT.

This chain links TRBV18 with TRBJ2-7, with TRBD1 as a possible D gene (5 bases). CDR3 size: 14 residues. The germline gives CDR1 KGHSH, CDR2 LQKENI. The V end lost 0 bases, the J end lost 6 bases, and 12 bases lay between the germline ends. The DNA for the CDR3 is TGTGCCAGCTCACCACCTACCAGGGCCAGCGAGCAGTACTTC. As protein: CASSPPTRASEQYF.

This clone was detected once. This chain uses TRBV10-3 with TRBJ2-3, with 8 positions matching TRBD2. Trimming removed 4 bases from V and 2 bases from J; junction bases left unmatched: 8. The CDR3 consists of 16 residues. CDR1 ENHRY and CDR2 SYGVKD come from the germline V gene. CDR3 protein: CAISVSELAATDTQYF. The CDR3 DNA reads TGTGCCATCAGTGTATCGGAACTAGCGGCCACAGATACGCAGTATTTT.

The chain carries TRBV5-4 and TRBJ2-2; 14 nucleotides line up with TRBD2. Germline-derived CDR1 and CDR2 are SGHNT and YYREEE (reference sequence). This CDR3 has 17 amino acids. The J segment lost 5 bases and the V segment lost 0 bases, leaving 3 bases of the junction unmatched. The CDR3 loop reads CASSLAGTSGRTGELFF. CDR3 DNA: TGTGCCAGCAGCTTGGCCGGGACTAGCGGGAGAACCGGGGAGCTGTTTTTT.

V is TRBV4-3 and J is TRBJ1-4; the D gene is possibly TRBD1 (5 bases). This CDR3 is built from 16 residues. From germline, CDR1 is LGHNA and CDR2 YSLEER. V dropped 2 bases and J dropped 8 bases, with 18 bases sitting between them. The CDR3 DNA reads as TGCGCCAGCAGCCAACCCTCGGAGGGGTTCGGGGAAAAACTGTTTTTT. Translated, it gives CASSQPSEGFGEKLFF.

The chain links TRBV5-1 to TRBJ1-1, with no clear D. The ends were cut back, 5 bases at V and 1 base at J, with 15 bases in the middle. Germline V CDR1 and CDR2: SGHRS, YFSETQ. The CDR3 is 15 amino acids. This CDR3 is CASSTGSLGNTEAFF. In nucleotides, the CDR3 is TGCGCCAGCAGTACCGGGAGTCTTGGGAACACTGAAGCTTTCTTT.

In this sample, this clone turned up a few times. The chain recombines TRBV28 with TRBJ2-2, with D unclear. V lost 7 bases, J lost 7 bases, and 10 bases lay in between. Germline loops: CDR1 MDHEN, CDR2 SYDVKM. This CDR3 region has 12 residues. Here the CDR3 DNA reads TGTGCCAGCAACCTCAACTTCGGGGAGCTGTTTTTT. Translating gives CASNLNFGELFF.

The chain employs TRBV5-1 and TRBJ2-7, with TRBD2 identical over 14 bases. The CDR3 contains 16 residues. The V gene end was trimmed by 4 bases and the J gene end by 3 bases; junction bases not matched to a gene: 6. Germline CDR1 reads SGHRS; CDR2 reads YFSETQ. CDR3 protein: CASSPGLAGVGYEQYF. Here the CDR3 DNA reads TGCGCCAGCAGCCCGGGACTAGCGGGAGTTGGCTACGAGCAGTACTTC.

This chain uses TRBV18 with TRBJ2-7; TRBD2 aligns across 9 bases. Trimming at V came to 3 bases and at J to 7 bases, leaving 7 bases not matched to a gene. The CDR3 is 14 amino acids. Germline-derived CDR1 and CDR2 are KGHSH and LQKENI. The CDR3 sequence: CASSPGLASGEQYF. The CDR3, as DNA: TGTGCCAGCTCACCGGGACTAGCTTCGGGTGAGCAGTACTTC.

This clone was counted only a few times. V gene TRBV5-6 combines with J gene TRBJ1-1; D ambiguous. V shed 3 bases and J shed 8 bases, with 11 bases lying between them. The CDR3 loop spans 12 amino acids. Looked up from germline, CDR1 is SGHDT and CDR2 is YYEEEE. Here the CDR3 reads CASSSYISEAFF. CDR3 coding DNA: TGTGCCAGCAGCTCTTACATATCCGAAGCTTTCTTT.

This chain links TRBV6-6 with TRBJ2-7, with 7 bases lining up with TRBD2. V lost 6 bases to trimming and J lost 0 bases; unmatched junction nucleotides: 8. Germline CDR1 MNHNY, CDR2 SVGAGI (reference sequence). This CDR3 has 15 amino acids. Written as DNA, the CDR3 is TGTGCCAGCAGCCGTCTCGGGACTACCTCCTACGAGCAGTACTTC. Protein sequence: CASSRLGTTSYEQYF.

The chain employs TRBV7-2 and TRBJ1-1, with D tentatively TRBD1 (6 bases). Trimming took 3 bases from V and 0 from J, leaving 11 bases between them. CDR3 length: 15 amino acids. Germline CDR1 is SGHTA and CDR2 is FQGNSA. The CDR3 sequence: CASSLSTGMNTEAFF. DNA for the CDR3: TGTGCCAGCAGCTTGTCGACAGGAATGAACACTGAAGCTTTCTTT.

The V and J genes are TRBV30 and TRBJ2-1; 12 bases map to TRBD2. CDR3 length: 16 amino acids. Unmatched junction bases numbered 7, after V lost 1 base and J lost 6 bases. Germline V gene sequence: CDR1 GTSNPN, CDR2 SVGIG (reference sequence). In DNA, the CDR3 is TGTGCCTGGAGTGCTGAGGGACTAGCGGGCCCCAATGAGCAGTTCTTC. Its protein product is CAWSAEGLAGPNEQFF. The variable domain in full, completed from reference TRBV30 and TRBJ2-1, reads SQTIHQWPATLVQPVGSPLSLECTVEGTSNPNLYWYRQAAGRGLQLLFYSVGIGQISSEVPQNLSASRPQDRQFILSSKKLLLSDSGFYLCAWSAEGLAGPNEQFFGPGTRLTVL.

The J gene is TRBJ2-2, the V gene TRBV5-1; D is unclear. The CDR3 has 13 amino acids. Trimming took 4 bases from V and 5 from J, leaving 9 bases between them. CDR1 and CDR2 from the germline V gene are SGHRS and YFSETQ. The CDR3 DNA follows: TGCGCCAGCAGCCGCCCCGGGACCGGGGAGCTGTTTTTT. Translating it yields CASSRPGTGELFF.

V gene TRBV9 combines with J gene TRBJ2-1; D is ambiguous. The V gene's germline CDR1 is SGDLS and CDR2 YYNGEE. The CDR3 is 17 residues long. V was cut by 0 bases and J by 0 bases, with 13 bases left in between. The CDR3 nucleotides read TGTGCCAGCAGCGTAGCTTTTAAAACTTTCTCCTACAATGAGCAGTTCTTC. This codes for CASSVAFKTFSYNEQFF.

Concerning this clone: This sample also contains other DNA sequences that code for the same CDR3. In DNA form, the CDR3 reads TGTGCCAGCAGTTTAAGAGGGTTCGAGCAGTACTTC. Translation gives CASSLRGFEQYF. V and J are TRBV28 and TRBJ2-7, with D possibly TRBD2 on 5 matching bases. The CDR3 runs 12 residues. Looked up from germline, CDR1 is MDHEN and CDR2 is SYDVKM. V lost 2 bases and J 6 bases, leaving 8 bases between the germline ends.

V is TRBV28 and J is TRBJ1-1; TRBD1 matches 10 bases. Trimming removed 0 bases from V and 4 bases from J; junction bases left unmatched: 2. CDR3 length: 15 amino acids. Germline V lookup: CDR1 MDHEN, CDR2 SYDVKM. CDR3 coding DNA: TGTGCCAGCAGTTTATGGGACAGGGGGGTCACTGAAGCTTTCTTT. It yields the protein CASSLWDRGVTEAFF.

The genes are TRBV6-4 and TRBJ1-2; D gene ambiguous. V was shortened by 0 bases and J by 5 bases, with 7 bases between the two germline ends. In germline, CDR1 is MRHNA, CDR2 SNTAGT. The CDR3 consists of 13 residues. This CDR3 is CASSDSGPYGYTF. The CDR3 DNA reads TGTGCCAGCAGTGACTCTGGGCCATATGGCTACACCTTC.

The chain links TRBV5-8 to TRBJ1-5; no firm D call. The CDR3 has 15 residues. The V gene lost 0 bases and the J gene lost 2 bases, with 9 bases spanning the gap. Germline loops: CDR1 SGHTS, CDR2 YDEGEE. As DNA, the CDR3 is TGTGCCAGCAGCTTGGGTATCCAGGGCAATCAGCCCCAGCATTTT. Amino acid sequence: CASSLGIQGNQPQHF.

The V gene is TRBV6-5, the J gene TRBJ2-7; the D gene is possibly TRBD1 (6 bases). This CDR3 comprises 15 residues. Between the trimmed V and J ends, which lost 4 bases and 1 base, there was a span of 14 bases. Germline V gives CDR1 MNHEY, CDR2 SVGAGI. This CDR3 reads CASSSGTTISYEQYF. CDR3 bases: TGTGCCAGCAGTTCCGGGACAACAATTTCCTACGAGCAGTACTTC.

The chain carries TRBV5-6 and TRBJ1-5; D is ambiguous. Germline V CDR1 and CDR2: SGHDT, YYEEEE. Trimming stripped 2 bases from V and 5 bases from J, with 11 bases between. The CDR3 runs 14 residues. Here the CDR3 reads CASSLPGIDQPQHF. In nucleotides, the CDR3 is TGTGCCAGCAGCTTACCGGGTATCGATCAGCCCCAGCATTTT.

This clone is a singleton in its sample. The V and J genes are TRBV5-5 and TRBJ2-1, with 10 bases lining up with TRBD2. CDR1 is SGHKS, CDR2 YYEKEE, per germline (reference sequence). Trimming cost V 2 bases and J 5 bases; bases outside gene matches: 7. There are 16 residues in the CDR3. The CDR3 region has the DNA TGTGCCAGCAGCTTCGGGGGACTAGCGAATAACAATGAGCAGTTCTTC. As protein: CASSFGGLANNNEQFF.

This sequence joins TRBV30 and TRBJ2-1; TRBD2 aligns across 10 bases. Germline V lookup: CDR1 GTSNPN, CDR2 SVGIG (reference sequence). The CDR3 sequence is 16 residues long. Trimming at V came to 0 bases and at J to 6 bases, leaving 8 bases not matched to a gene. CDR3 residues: CAWSVASASGSNEQFF. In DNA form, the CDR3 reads TGTGCCTGGAGTGTGGCTTCAGCTAGCGGGAGCAATGAGCAGTTCTTC.

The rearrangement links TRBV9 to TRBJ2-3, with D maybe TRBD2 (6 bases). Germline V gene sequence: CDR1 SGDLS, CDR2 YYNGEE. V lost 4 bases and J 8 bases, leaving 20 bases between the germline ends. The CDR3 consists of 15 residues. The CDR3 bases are TGTGCCAGCAGCCACCGGGACTCCCCCATAGGTACGCAGTATTTT. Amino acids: CASSHRDSPIGTQYF.